The 25 T cell receptor beta chains below all came from one sample that was sequenced in a study of blood T cells in healthy people across ages. A sample-barcoded 5' primer and a J-beta primer mix were used in a second PCR of roughly 7 to 11 cycles. TCRdb re-called the 5' RACE reads through MiXCR, storing one row per CDR3 protein. The table includes approximately 1.5 million distinct CDR3 sequences, about 45% detected once. Sequenced: blood. The receptor source for this set is a woman aged 18 to 35 in good health.

This clonotype was detected only once. The chain recombines TRBV9 with TRBJ2-7; D is possibly TRBD2 (5 bases). Trimming took off 0 bases at V and 3 bases at J, with 13 bases between the two ends. Per germline, CDR1 SGDLS and CDR2 YYNGEE. The CDR3 consists of 15 residues. This CDR3 is CASSVEPSRYYEQYF. The CDR3 nucleotides read TGTGCCAGCAGCGTAGAGCCTAGCAGGTACTACGAGCAGTACTTC.

The rearrangement joins TRBV20-1 to TRBJ2-6; D is unclear. This CDR3 region has 15 residues. Germline CDR1 and CDR2: DFQATT and SNEGSKA (reference sequence). V was shortened by 0 bases and J by 2 bases, with 8 bases between the two germline ends. The CDR3 loop is CSARDPRTGANVLTF. CDR3 sequence (DNA): TGCAGTGCTAGAGATCCAAGGACTGGGGCCAACGTCCTGACTTTC.

The chain has TRBV29-1 and TRBJ1-1, with D uncertain. The V and J ends lost 6 bases and 3 bases respectively, with 11 bases between them. The CDR3 has 12 residues. Germline CDR1 SQVTM, CDR2 ANQGSEA. CDR3 nucleotide sequence: TGCAGCGTGGTGGACGGATACACTGAAGCTTTCTTT. Protein sequence: CSVVDGYTEAFF.

V gene TRBV5-5 combines with J gene TRBJ2-1; the D is unclear. Germline loops: CDR1 SGHKS, CDR2 YYEKEE (reference sequence). V was cut by 0 bases and J by 1 base, with 8 bases left in between. The CDR3 runs 15 residues. DNA for the CDR3: TGTGCCAGCAGCTTGGCCAGGCAGTCCTACAATGAGCAGTTCTTC. Amino acids: CASSLARQSYNEQFF.

Turning to this clonotype: Germline and junction disagree at one end, which may indicate a read error. V usage is TRBV18 and J usage is TRBJ2-5; D not certain. Germline values: CDR1 KGHSH, CDR2 LQKENI. The CDR3 sequence is 11 residues long. CDR3 DNA sequence: TGTGACAGCTCACGCCAAGAGACCCAGTACTTC. It yields the protein CDSSRQETQYF.

This clonotype was recorded at least ten times. The rearrangement links TRBV20-1 to TRBJ2-1; D is unresolved. This CDR3 comprises 10 residues. V lost 5 bases and J 7 bases, leaving 6 bases between the germline ends. Germline values: CDR1 DFQATT, CDR2 SNEGSKA (reference sequence). The CDR3 spells CSALRNEQFF. CDR3 DNA: TGCAGTGCTTTACGAAATGAGCAGTTCTTC.

In this sample, this clonotype turned up a few times. V gene TRBV30 combines with J gene TRBJ1-2; TRBD1 agrees at 7 bases. Per the germline V gene, CDR1 is GTSNPN and CDR2 is SVGIG (reference sequence). CDR3 length: 13 amino acids. The V segment lost 5 bases and the J segment 5 bases; nucleotides outside the gene matches: 8. For the CDR3, the DNA is TGTGCCTGGCACTACAGGGGAGGGTATGGCTACACCTTC. It yields the protein CAWHYRGGYGYTF.

This clonotype occurred once. V gene TRBV2 combines with J gene TRBJ2-3, with no clear D. V lost 7 bases to trimming and J lost 0 bases, with 20 bases between them. CDR1 and CDR2 from the germline V gene are SNHLY and FYNNEI. The length of the CDR3 is 17 residues. Here the CDR3 DNA reads TGTGCCAGCATACCCTCTTTGATCCCCTCTAGCACAGATACGCAGTATTTT. This codes for CASIPSLIPSSTDTQYF.

This clonotype was counted between two and nine times. This rearrangement joins TRBV28 to TRBJ1-1; D remains ambiguous. CDR3 length: 12 amino acids. CDR1 is MDHEN and CDR2 is SYDVKM in the germline V gene. V was trimmed by 5 bases and J by 7 bases, leaving 11 bases between them. CDR3 residues: CASSPLGSEAFF. CDR3 bases: TGTGCCAGCAGTCCCCTGGGGAGTGAAGCTTTCTTT.

The chain recombines TRBV25-1 with TRBJ2-7; no definite D call. The CDR3 consists of 16 residues. Per the germline V gene, CDR1 is MGHDK and CDR2 is SYGVNS. Trimming took 2 bases from V and 0 from J, leaving 14 bases between them. Here the CDR3 DNA reads TGTGCCAGCAGTGAAGTCGGGCCAGGATACTCCTACGAGCAGTACTTC. This encodes CASSEVGPGYSYEQYF.

There are a few counts of this clonotype. The gene calls are TRBV11-2 and TRBJ1-1, with D perhaps matching TRBD1 (6 bases). The CDR3 is 18 residues long. CDR1 and CDR2 from the germline V gene are SGHAT and FQNNGV. The V gene lost 4 bases and the J gene lost 3 bases, with 24 bases spanning the gap. CDR3 coding DNA: TGTGCCAGCAGCTCACGCCCGGGGACACCCGATCTGGACACTGAAGCTTTCTTT. Translated: CASSSRPGTPDLDTEAFF.

The rearrangement uses TRBV4-2 and TRBJ2-3, with 8 bases identical to TRBD2. In germline, CDR1 is LGHNA, CDR2 YNFKEQ. The CDR3 has 16 residues. V dropped 0 bases and J dropped 4; count of bases not matched to a gene: 6. CDR3 loop: CASSQEVTGGADTQYF. The CDR3 DNA reads as TGTGCCAGCAGCCAAGAAGTAACGGGGGGGGCAGATACGCAGTATTTT.

This rearrangement joins TRBV15 to TRBJ2-7, with D uncertain. CDR3 length equals 13 residues. Germline CDR1 LNHNV, CDR2 YYDKDF (reference sequence). Trimming removed 7 bases from V and 0 bases from J, with 10 bases in between. CDR3: CATKDGSSYEQYF. The CDR3 nucleotides are TGTGCCACCAAGGACGGTTCCTCCTACGAGCAGTACTTC. Full variable domain (outside the CDR3, taken from reference TRBV15 and TRBJ2-7): DAMVIQNPRYQVTQFGKPVTLSCSQTLNHNVMYWYQQKSSQAPKLLFHYYDKDFNNEADTPDNFQSRRPNTSFCFLDIRSPGLGDTAMYLCATKDGSSYEQYFGPGTRLTVT.

V and J are TRBV20-1 and TRBJ2-1; TRBD2 matches at 10 bases. The DNA end lines up better with TRBJ2-7; the J call may be wrong. The CDR3 loop spans 16 amino acids. Germline CDR1 reads DFQATT; CDR2 reads SNEGSKA (reference sequence). DNA of the CDR3: TGCAGTGCTAGTCAGCGGGAGGGCCAGTTTTACAATGAGCAGTACTTC. Protein product: CSASQREGQFYNEQYF.

The genes are TRBV28 and TRBJ2-5, with D possibly matching TRBD1 (6 bases). Germline V gene sequence: CDR1 MDHEN, CDR2 SYDVKM. Trimming took 6 bases from V and 11 from J, leaving 16 bases between them. The CDR3 is made up of 12 amino acids. The CDR3 here is CASRDSHNEQYF. CDR3 DNA: TGTGCCAGCAGGGACAGCCACAATGAGCAGTACTTC. The full variable domain, rest sourced from reference TRBV28 and TRBJ2-5, is DVKVTQSSRYLVKRTGEKVFLECVQDMDHENMFWYRQDPGLGLRLIYFSYDVKMKEKGDIPEGYSVSREKKERFSLILESASTNQTSMYLCASRDSHNEQYFGPGTRLLVL.

This chain links TRBV28 with TRBJ1-5, with D hard to call. The CDR3 sequence is 12 residues long. Looked up from germline, CDR1 is MDHEN and CDR2 is SYDVKM. This CDR3 is CSSCQSNQPQHF. The CDR3, as DNA: TGTTCCTCTTGTCAAAGCAATCAGCCCCAGCATTTT.

V and J are TRBV21-1 and TRBJ2-3. TRBV21-1 is given as a pseudogene. The CDR3 is 15 amino acids. CDR3 in amino acids: CARDGFSRCTDTQYF. In DNA form, the CDR3 reads TGTGCCAGGGACGGATTTTCGCGGTGCACAGATACGCAGTATTTT.

CDR3 nucleotides: TGCGCCAGCGGGAGGACAGTACAAGAGACCCAGTACTTC. The encoded protein is CASGRTVQETQYF. This chain links TRBV4-1 with TRBJ2-5; D could derive from TRBD1 or TRBD2 (6 bases each). There are 13 residues in the CDR3. V was clipped by 8 bases and J by 2 bases, with 12 bases between them. Germline V lookup: CDR1 MGHRA, CDR2 YSYEKL.

V gene TRBV27 combines with J gene TRBJ2-7; 7 positions agree with TRBD1. Trimming removed 2 bases from V and 6 bases from J; junction bases left unmatched: 7. CDR3 length: 14 residues. Germline V CDR1 and CDR2: MNHEY, SMNVEV (reference sequence). As DNA, the CDR3 is TGTGCCAGCAGTTTAATAGGGGGCACGGTCGAGCAGTACTTC. Its protein product is CASSLIGGTVEQYF.

V gene TRBV5-1 combines with J gene TRBJ2-3; no clear D. The CDR3 length is 17 residues. The germline V gene has CDR1 SGHRS and CDR2 YFSETQ. Trimming took 3 bases from V and 0 from J, leaving 17 bases between them. CDR3 sequence: CASSSRLTGGSTDTQYF. CDR3 DNA sequence: TGCGCCAGCAGCTCCCGATTAACTGGCGGCAGCACAGATACGCAGTATTTT.

The chain has TRBV15 and TRBJ2-5; tentatively, D is TRBD2 (5 bases). CDR1 and CDR2 from the germline V gene are LNHNV and YYDKDF (reference sequence). Deletions cut 3 bases from V and 0 bases from J, with 5 bases between. The length of the CDR3 is 13 residues. The CDR3 DNA sequence: TGTGCCACCAGCAGGGGAGACCAAGAGACCCAGTACTTC. Translated: CATSRGDQETQYF.

The chain recombines TRBV20-1 with TRBJ2-5; perhaps TRBD1 as D (5 bases). The CDR3 has 13 amino acids. With 6 bases removed from V and 3 bases from J, the gap between germline ends came to 14 bases. Germline-derived CDR1 and CDR2 are DFQATT and SNEGSKA (reference sequence). CDR3 in DNA: TGCAGTGCCATTGAACAGGTAGAAGAGACCCAGTACTTC. This translates into CSAIEQVEETQYF.

This clonotype has a handful of counts. This may arise from a read error, as a much more abundant clone is one base away. The genes are TRBV3-1 and TRBJ2-3; weak D call: TRBD2 (5 bases). The germline V gene has CDR1 LGHDT and CDR2 YNNKEL (reference sequence). V dropped 7 bases and J dropped 10 bases, with 15 bases sitting between them. This CDR3 comprises 12 residues. CDR3 residues: CASILGLEPQYF. CDR3 coding DNA: TGTGCCAGCATCCTTGGACTCGAGCCGCAGTATTTT.

There are a few counts of this clonotype. The chain has TRBV4-2 and TRBJ2-7; the match to TRBD2 covers 8 bases. V lost 1 base and J lost 3; bases outside the gene matches: 2. This CDR3 spans 14 amino acids. Germline V CDR1 and CDR2: LGHNA, YNFKEQ. CDR3 in DNA: TGTGCCAGCAGCCAAGCGGGACTAGGCTACGAGCAGTACTTC. It specifies CASSQAGLGYEQYF.

The V gene is TRBV7-9, the J gene TRBJ2-7; 7 nucleotides line up with TRBD1. Germline V gene sequence: CDR1 SEHNR, CDR2 FQNEAQ (reference sequence). This CDR3 is built from 14 residues. Losses at the gene ends were 5 bases for V and 2 bases for J; bases not matched to a gene: 6. CDR3 in amino acids: CASSPTGITYEQYF. The DNA of the CDR3 is TGTGCCAGCAGCCCGACAGGGATTACCTACGAGCAGTACTTC.